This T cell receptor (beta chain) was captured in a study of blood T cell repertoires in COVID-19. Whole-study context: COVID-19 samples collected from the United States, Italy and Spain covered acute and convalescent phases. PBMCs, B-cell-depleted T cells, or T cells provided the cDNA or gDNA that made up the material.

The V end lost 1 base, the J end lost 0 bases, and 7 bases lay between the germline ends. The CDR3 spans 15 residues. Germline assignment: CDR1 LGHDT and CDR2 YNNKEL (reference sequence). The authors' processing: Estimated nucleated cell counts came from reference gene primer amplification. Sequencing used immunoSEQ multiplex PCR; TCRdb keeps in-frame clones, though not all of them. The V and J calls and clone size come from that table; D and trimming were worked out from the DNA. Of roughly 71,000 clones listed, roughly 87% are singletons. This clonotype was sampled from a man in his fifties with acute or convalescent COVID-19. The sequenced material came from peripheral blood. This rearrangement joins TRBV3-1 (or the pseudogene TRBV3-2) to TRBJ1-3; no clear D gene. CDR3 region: CASSQGDNSGNTIYF. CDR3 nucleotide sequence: TGTGCCAGCAGCCAAGGTGACAACTCTGGAAACACCATATATTTT.